The 29 T cell receptor beta chains below were found in one sample sequenced in a study of shared clonotypes between healthy human individuals (dated by TCRdb to 2020 to 2021). Libraries were made using the immunoSEQ multiplex PCR assay. TCRdb holds this immuneACCESS table with in-frame rearrangements only. Some clones are missing; in checked studies, unresolved V genes explain under half, and the rest has no known cause. This sample is represented by millions of clones; about 95% of them were singletons. The ten largest clonotypes hold approximately 0.13% of the sample. Sample: naive CD4+ T cells sorted from blood. Per the publication, the cell subset or site label means: CD45RA+ positively selected. Receptor source: a man between 18 and 35 years old in good health.

A note on this clone: At the DNA level, this CDR3 is encoded by other sequences in the same sample as well. This chain links TRBV7-2 with TRBJ2-3; no clear D. The V and J ends lost 5 bases and 0 bases respectively, with 3 bases between them. The V gene's germline CDR1 is SGHTA and CDR2 FQGNSA. The CDR3 totals 12 residues. The CDR3 nucleotides are TGTGCCAGCAGCACAAGCACAGATACGCAGTATTTT. This codes for CASSTSTDTQYF.

The rearrangement uses TRBV6-5 and TRBJ2-2; TRBD2 matches 7 bases. With 8 bases clipped from V and 2 bases from J, the junction kept 5 bases outside the gene matches. The germline V gene has CDR1 MNHEY and CDR2 SVGAGI. The CDR3 consists of 14 residues. The CDR3 reads CASGSGGNTGELFF. The CDR3 coding sequence is TGTGCCAGCGGGTCGGGAGGCAACACCGGGGAGCTGTTTTTT.

The rearrangement joins TRBV5-1 to TRBJ2-3, with a possible D match to TRBD2 (6 bases). The length of the CDR3 is 14 residues. The germline V and J ends were trimmed by 4 bases and 4 bases, with 13 bases remaining between them. Per germline, CDR1 SGHRS and CDR2 YFSETQ. The chain's CDR3 is CASSREKRADTQYF. The CDR3 DNA reads TGCGCCAGCAGCCGTGAGAAGCGGGCAGATACGCAGTATTTT.

Regarding this clone: The same CDR3 is also encoded by other DNA sequences in this sample. The chain links TRBV2 to TRBJ2-5; 9 bases match TRBD2. V was pared by 6 bases and J by 5 bases, with 1 base of the junction left unmatched. CDR1 and CDR2 from the germline V gene are SNHLY and FYNNEI. CDR3 size: 12 residues. The DNA of the CDR3 is TGTGCCAGCAGAACTAGCGGGGAGACCCAGTACTTC. Encoded protein: CASRTSGETQYF.

This clone appeared a single time. V and J are TRBV7-6 and TRBJ2-3, with D tentatively TRBD2 (6 bases). Germline CDR1 SGHVS, CDR2 FNYEAQ. The CDR3 contains 16 residues. Trimming removed 7 bases from V and 2 bases from J, with 19 bases in between. The CDR3 protein is CASTLRGSWTTDTQYF. Here the CDR3 DNA reads TGTGCCAGCACCTTGCGGGGTAGTTGGACCACAGATACGCAGTATTTT. The complete variable domain, with remaining parts taken from reference TRBV7-6 and TRBJ2-3, reads GAGVSQSPRYKVTKRGQDVALRCDPISGHVSLYWYRQALGQGPEFLTYFNYEAQQDKSGLPNDRFSAERPEGSISTLTIQRTEQRDSAMYRCASTLRGSWTTDTQYFGPGTRLTVL.

This clone has only one observation. The chain is built from TRBV5-1 and TRBJ1-3, with D uncertain. Germline CDR1 and CDR2: SGHRS and YFSETQ. The CDR3 consists of 17 residues. V was cut by 1 base and J by 0 bases, with 14 bases left in between. CDR3 loop: CASSLSFRGSSGNTIYF. In DNA form, the CDR3 reads TGCGCCAGCAGCTTGTCGTTTAGAGGGAGCTCTGGAAACACCATATATTTT.

The rearrangement uses TRBV7-9 and TRBJ1-3; TRBD1 is a possible D gene (6 bases). Germline lookup yields CDR1 SEHNR and CDR2 FQNEAQ (reference sequence). Between the trimmed V and J ends, which lost 4 bases and 3 bases, there was a span of 10 bases. The CDR3 runs to 14 residues. The CDR3 nucleotides are TGTGCCAGCAGCTCCGGACAGATTGGAAACACCATATATTTT. Protein: CASSSGQIGNTIYF.

The rearrangement uses TRBV10-3 and TRBJ2-7; possible D gene TRBD2, 5 bases. CDR3 size: 14 residues. Trimming removed 0 bases from V and 6 bases from J, with 12 bases in between. Per germline, CDR1 ENHRY and CDR2 SYGVKD. The CDR3 region is CAISESGGSVEQYF. CDR3 in DNA: TGTGCCATCAGTGAGTCGGGCGGGTCCGTCGAGCAGTACTTC.

This CDR3 reads CASSAGQTTTNEKLFF. Here the CDR3 DNA reads TGCGCCAGCAGCGCAGGACAGACAACAACTAATGAAAAACTGTTTTTT. The chain combines TRBV5-1 with TRBJ1-4, with D possibly matching TRBD1 (6 bases). Germline CDR1 reads SGHRS; CDR2 reads YFSETQ. There are 16 residues in the CDR3. Deletions cut 4 bases from V and 0 bases from J, with 13 bases between.

V gene TRBV5-4 combines with J gene TRBJ1-2, with 9 bases matching TRBD1. The CDR3 is 14 amino acids. CDR1 is SGHNT and CDR2 is YYREEE in the germline V gene (reference sequence). V was clipped by 2 bases and J by 5 bases; unmatched bases: 4. CDR3 residues: CASSFGDRVYGYTF. CDR3 DNA sequence: TGTGCCAGCAGCTTTGGGGACAGGGTTTATGGCTACACCTTC. The full variable domain, completed using reference TRBV5-4 and TRBJ1-2, is ETGVTQSPTHLIKTRGQQVTLRCSSQSGHNTVSWYQQALGQGPQFIFQYYREEENGRGNFPPRFSGLQFPNYSSELNVNALELDDSALYLCASSFGDRVYGYTFGSGTRLTVV.

This clone appeared a single time. The V and J genes are TRBV15 and TRBJ2-7; 9 bases are a match to TRBD1. The germline V gene has CDR1 LNHNV and CDR2 YYDKDF (reference sequence). V shed 3 bases, J shed 2 bases, and the junction held 5 bases outside the gene matches. CDR3 length equals 15 residues. The CDR3 DNA is TGTGCCACCAGCAGGGAACAGGGGGCCGCCTACGAGCAGTACTTC. Its translation is CATSREQGAAYEQYF.

The chain links TRBV11-2 to TRBJ2-3, with D tentatively TRBD1 or TRBD2 (6 bases each). Germline lookup yields CDR1 SGHAT and CDR2 FQNNGV. V was trimmed by 5 bases and J by 1 base, leaving 13 bases between them. This CDR3 is 15 amino acids long. The CDR3 region has the DNA TGTGCCAGCAGCCCTCGGGGGCGGGGCACAGATACGCAGTATTTT. The encoded protein is CASSPRGRGTDTQYF.

This clone was counted a single time. The chain combines TRBV4-3 with TRBJ1-5; perhaps TRBD1 as D (5 bases). The V end was cut by 0 bases, the J end by 8 bases, with 23 bases between. The CDR3 consists of 18 residues. Germline assignment: CDR1 LGHNA and CDR2 YSLEER. CDR3 sequence reads: CASSQDSVGTLGYEPQHF. DNA of the CDR3: TGCGCCAGCAGCCAAGATAGCGTTGGGACCCTGGGGTATGAGCCCCAGCATTTT.

The V call is TRBV7-8, the J call TRBJ1-2; TRBD1 aligns across 10 bases. The CDR3 is 16 residues long. V dropped 5 bases and J dropped 4; count of bases not matched to a gene: 10. Germline loops: CDR1 SGHVS, CDR2 FQNEAQ. The DNA for the CDR3 is TGTGCCAGCAGCCCCGACAGGGGGCCCCCGGGCTATGGCTACACCTTC. It specifies CASSPDRGPPGYGYTF.

This sequence joins TRBV7-2 and TRBJ2-5, with a possible D match to TRBD2 (6 bases). Germline lookup yields CDR1 SGHTA and CDR2 FQGNSA. Between the trimmed V and J ends, which lost 5 bases and 5 bases, there was a span of 18 bases. The CDR3 has 15 residues. The CDR3 DNA reads TGTGCCAGCAGCCTGGAGGGATGGGTGAAGGAGACCCAGTACTTC. This translates into CASSLEGWVKETQYF.

V and J are TRBV10-1 and TRBJ1-6, with D uncertain. The length of the CDR3 is 14 residues. Trimming stripped 6 bases from V and 2 bases from J, with 8 bases between. CDR1 and CDR2 (germline): WNHNN, SYGVQD (reference sequence). The CDR3 sequence: CASSPSPYNSPLHF. As DNA, the CDR3 is TGCGCCAGCAGCCCAAGCCCCTATAATTCACCCCTCCACTTT.

The rearrangement joins TRBV15 to TRBJ2-7; 11 bases match TRBD2. The CDR3 extends over 16 amino acids. J gave up 4 bases and V 3 bases, and 8 bases lay outside the gene matches. Germline V gives CDR1 LNHNV, CDR2 YYDKDF (reference sequence). The CDR3 reads CATSRATSGSEYEQYF. CDR3 sequence (DNA): TGTGCCACCAGCAGGGCTACTAGCGGGAGCGAATACGAGCAGTACTTC.

V is TRBV28 and J is TRBJ1-1; 8 nucleotides match TRBD1. This CDR3 contains 12 residues. V was pared by 4 bases and J by 8 bases, with 3 bases of the junction left unmatched. Germline lookup yields CDR1 MDHEN and CDR2 SYDVKM. The CDR3 sequence is CASSSNRGEAFF. CDR3 in DNA: TGTGCCAGCAGTTCCAACAGGGGGGAAGCTTTCTTT.

The rearrangement joins TRBV7-9 to TRBJ2-3; D is ambiguous. CDR3 length equals 14 residues. Looked up from germline, CDR1 is SEHNR and CDR2 is FQNEAQ (reference sequence). Trimming took off 4 bases at V and 2 bases at J, with 10 bases between the two ends. The CDR3: CASSSGRTTDTQYF. Here the CDR3 DNA reads TGTGCCAGCAGCTCCGGACGGACCACAGATACGCAGTATTTT. Complete variable domain (other parts from reference TRBV7-9 and TRBJ2-3): DTGVSQNPRHKITKRGQNVTFRCDPISEHNRLYWYRQTLGQGPEFLTYFQNEAQLEKSRLLSDRFSAERPKGSFSTLEIQRTEQGDSAMYLCASSSGRTTDTQYFGPGTRLTVL.

The chain uses TRBV2 and TRBJ2-3, with D perhaps given as TRBD1 or TRBD2 (6 bases each). V lost 7 bases to trimming and J lost 4 bases, with 15 bases between them. This CDR3 has 14 amino acids. Germline-derived CDR1 and CDR2 are SNHLY and FYNNEI. CDR3 loop: CASKGGTDPDTQYF. The DNA for the CDR3 is TGTGCCAGCAAGGGGGGCACGGACCCAGATACGCAGTATTTT.

This clone was seen just once. V usage is TRBV28 and J usage is TRBJ2-1; TRBD2 agrees at 10 bases. The CDR3 spans 18 residues. J gave up 9 bases and V 7 bases, and 21 bases lay outside the gene matches. Per the germline V gene, CDR1 is MDHEN and CDR2 is SYDVKM. The CDR3: CASKLKAWYGTSEGEQFF. The CDR3 DNA reads TGTGCCAGCAAGTTGAAGGCTTGGTATGGGACTAGCGAGGGTGAGCAGTTCTTC.

The chain combines TRBV7-6 with TRBJ2-1, with unresolved D. The germline V gene has CDR1 SGHVS and CDR2 FNYEAQ. The CDR3 extends over 20 amino acids. V was shortened by 4 bases and J by 0 bases, with 25 bases between the two germline ends. The CDR3 here is CASSSAHITAWSSSYNEQFF. The CDR3 nucleotides read TGTGCCAGCAGCTCCGCCCACATCACCGCGTGGTCCAGCTCCTACAATGAGCAGTTCTTC.

A word on this clone: This specimen includes other DNA sequences encoding the same CDR3. This chain uses TRBV30 with TRBJ1-1; unclear D gene. Germline loops: CDR1 GTSNPN, CDR2 SVGIG (reference sequence). Trimming pared 0 bases from V and 3 bases from J, leaving 5 bases between. The length of the CDR3 is 12 residues. The CDR3 is CAWSVEDTEAFF. DNA for the CDR3: TGTGCCTGGAGTGTAGAGGACACTGAAGCTTTCTTT.

V usage is TRBV5-1 and J usage is TRBJ2-5; 12 positions match TRBD1. The CDR3 totals 15 residues. Germline V CDR1 and CDR2: SGHRS, YFSETQ. The junction had 6 bases not matched to a gene; V was cut back by 5 bases and J by 4 bases. The CDR3 region is CASRGTGGNLETQYF. The CDR3 DNA reads as TGCGCCAGCAGGGGGACAGGGGGCAATTTAGAGACCCAGTACTTC.

The J gene is TRBJ1-3, the V gene TRBV5-1, with D perhaps matching TRBD1 (6 bases). V shed 0 bases and J shed 1 base, with 11 bases lying between them. Per the germline V gene, CDR1 is SGHRS and CDR2 is YFSETQ. This CDR3 is built from 16 residues. CDR3 protein: CASSLVPGTSGNTIYF. The CDR3 region has the DNA TGCGCCAGCAGCTTGGTTCCAGGGACATCTGGAAACACCATATATTTT.

This CDR3 is CASSAGTGGMETQYF. Written as DNA, the CDR3 is TGCGCCAGCAGCGCGGGGACAGGGGGAATGGAGACCCAGTACTTC. The chain has TRBV5-1 and TRBJ2-5; 11 bases are a match to TRBD1. The germline V gene encodes CDR1 SGHRS and CDR2 YFSETQ. V was pared by 4 bases and J by 5 bases, with 7 bases of the junction left unmatched. CDR3 length equals 15 residues.

CDR3 residues: CASSLLAAGTQYF. CDR3 DNA sequence: TGTGCCAGCAGTTTACTAGCGGCGGGGACCCAGTACTTC. The chain links TRBV28 to TRBJ2-5, with 7 positions matching TRBD2. Losses at the gene ends were 2 bases for V and 7 bases for J; bases not matched to a gene: 4. The CDR3 length is 13 residues. From germline, CDR1 is MDHEN and CDR2 SYDVKM.

The genes are TRBV9 and TRBJ1-2; 8 bases are a match to TRBD1. The CDR3 extends over 16 amino acids. Trimming cost V 0 bases and J 5 bases; bases outside gene matches: 9. CDR1 SGDLS and CDR2 YYNGEE come from the germline V gene. The CDR3 DNA reads TGTGCCAGCAGCGTAGAACCCCACAGGGGGGAGTATGGCTACACCTTC. Encoded protein: CASSVEPHRGEYGYTF.

The chain is built from TRBV5-3 and TRBJ1-6; TRBD1 matches at 7 bases. Being an ORF, TRBV5-3 has a function that is uncertain. The V and J ends lost 8 bases and 7 bases, in that order; junction bases with no gene match: 12. The CDR3 totals 15 residues. CDR3 in amino acids: CASWPGGNHNSPLHF. In DNA, the CDR3 is TGTGCCAGCTGGCCAGGGGGGAATCACAATTCACCCCTCCACTTT.